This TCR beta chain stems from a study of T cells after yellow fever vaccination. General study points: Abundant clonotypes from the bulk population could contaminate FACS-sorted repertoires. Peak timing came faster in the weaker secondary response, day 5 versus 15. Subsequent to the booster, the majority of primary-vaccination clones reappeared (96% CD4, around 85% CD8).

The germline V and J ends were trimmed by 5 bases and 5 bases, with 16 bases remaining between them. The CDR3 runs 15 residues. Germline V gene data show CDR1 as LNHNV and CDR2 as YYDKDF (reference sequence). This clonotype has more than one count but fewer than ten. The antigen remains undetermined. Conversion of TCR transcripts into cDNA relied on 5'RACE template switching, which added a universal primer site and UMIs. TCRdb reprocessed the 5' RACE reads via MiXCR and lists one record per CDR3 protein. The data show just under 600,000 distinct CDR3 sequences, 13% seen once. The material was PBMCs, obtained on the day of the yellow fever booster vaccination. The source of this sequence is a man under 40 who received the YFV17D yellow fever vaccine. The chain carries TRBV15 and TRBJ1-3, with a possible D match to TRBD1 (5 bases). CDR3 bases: TGTGCCACCAGCCGCGAGTCAGGGAAAAGAAACACCATATATTTT. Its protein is CATSRESGKRNTIYF.